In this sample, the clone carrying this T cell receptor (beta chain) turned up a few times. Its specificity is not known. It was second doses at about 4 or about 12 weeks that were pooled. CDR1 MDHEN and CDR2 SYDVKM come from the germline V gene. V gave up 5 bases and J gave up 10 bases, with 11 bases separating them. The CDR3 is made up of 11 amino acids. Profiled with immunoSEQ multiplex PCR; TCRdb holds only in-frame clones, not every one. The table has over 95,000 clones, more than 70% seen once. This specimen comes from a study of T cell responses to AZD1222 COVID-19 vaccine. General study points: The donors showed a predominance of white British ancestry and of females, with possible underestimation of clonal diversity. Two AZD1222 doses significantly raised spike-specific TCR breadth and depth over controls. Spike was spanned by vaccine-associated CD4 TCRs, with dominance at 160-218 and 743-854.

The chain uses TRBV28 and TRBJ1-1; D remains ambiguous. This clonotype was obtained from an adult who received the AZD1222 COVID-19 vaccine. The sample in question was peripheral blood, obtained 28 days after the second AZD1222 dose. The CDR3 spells CASSHSWGAFF. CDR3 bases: TGTGCCAGCAGTCATAGTTGGGGAGCTTTCTTT.